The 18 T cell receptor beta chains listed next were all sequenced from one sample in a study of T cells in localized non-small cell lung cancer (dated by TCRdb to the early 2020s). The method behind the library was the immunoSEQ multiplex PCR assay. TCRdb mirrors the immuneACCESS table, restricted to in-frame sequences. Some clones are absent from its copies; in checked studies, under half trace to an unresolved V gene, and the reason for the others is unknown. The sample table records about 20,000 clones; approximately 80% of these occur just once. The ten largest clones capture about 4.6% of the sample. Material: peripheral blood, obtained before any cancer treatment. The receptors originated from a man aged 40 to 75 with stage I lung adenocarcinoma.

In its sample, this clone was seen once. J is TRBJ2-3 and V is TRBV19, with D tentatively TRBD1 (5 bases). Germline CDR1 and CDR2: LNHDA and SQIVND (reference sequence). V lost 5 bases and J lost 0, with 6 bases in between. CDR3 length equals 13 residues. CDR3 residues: CASSRQSTDTQYF. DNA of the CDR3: TGTGCCAGTAGTCGACAGAGCACAGATACGCAGTATTTT.

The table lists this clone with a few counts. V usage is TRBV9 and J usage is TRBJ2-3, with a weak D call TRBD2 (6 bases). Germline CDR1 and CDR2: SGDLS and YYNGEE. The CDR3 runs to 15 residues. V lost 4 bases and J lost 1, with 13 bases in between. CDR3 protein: CASSSGTLGTDTQYF. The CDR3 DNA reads TGTGCCAGCAGCTCGGGGACTCTCGGCACAGATACGCAGTATTTT.

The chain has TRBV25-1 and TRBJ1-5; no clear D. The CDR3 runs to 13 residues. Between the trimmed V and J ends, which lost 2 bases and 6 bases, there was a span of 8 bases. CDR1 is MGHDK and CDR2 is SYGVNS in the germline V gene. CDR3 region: CASSERVGQPQHF. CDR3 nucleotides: TGTGCCAGCAGTGAAAGGGTTGGTCAGCCCCAGCATTTT.

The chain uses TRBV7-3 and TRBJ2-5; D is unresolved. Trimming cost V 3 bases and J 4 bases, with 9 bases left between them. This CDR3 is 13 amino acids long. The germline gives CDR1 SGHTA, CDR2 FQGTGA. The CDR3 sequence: CASSFSGSETQYF. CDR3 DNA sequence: TGTGCCAGCAGCTTTTCTGGGTCAGAGACCCAGTACTTC. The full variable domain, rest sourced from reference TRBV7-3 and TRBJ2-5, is GAGVSQTPSNKVTEKGKYVELRCDPISGHTALYWYRQSLGQGPEFLIYFQGTGAADDSGLPNDRFFAVRPEGSVSTLKIQRTERGDSAVYLCASSFSGSETQYFGPGTRLLVL.

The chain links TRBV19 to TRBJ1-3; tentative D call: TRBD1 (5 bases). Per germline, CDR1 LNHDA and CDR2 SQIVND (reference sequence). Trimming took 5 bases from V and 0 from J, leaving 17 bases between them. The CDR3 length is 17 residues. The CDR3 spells CASSAFARASSGNTIYF. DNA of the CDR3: TGTGCCAGTAGTGCTTTCGCCAGGGCCAGCTCTGGAAACACCATATATTTT. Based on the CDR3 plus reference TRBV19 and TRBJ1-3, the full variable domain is DGGITQSPKYLFRKEGQNVTLSCEQNLNHDAMYWYRQDPGQGLRLIYYSQIVNDFQKGDIAEGYSVSREKKESFPLTVTSAQKNPTAFYLCASSAFARASSGNTIYFGEGSWLTVV.

CDR3 bases: TGTGCCAGCAGTGGCCAGGGCACCCACAACCCGGCGTTCTTC. It is translated as CASSGQGTHNPAFF. The V call is TRBV2, the J call TRBJ2-1; a possible D gene is TRBD1 (5 bases). Germline CDR1 and CDR2: SNHLY and FYNNEI. The V end lost 4 bases, the J end lost 15 bases, and 22 bases lay between the germline ends. The CDR3 runs 14 residues.

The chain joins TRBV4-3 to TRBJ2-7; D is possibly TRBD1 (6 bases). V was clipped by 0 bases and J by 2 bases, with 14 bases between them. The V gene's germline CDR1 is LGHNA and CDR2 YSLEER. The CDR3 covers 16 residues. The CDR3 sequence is CASSQESRGPPYEQYF. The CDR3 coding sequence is TGCGCCAGCAGCCAAGAAAGCAGGGGACCTCCCTACGAGCAGTACTTC.

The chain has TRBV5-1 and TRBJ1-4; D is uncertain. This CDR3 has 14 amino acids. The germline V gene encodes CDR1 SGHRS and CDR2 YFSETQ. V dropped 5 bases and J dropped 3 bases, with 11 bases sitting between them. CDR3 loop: CASRQGMANEKLFF. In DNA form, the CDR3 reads TGCGCCAGCAGGCAAGGGATGGCTAATGAAAAACTGTTTTTT. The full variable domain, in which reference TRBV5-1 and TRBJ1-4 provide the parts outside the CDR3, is KAGVTQTPRYLIKTRGQQVTLSCSPISGHRSVSWYQQTPGQGLQFLFEYFSETQRNKGNFPGRFSGRQFSNSRSEMNVSTLELGDSALYLCASRQGMANEKLFFGSGTQLSVL.

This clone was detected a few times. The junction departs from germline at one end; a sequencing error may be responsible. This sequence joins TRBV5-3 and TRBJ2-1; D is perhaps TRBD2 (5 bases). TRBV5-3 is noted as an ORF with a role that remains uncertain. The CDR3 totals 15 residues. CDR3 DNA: TGTGCCAGAAGCCTCGGGAAGGCGTCCTCCAATGAGCAGTTCTTC. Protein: CARSLGKASSNEQFF.

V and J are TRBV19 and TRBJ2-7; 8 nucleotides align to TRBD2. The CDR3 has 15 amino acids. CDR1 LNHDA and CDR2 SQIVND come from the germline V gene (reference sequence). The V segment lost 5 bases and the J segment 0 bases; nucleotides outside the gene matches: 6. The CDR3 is CASSDHSGGSYEQYF. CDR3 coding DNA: TGTGCCAGTAGTGACCACAGCGGGGGCTCCTACGAGCAGTACTTC. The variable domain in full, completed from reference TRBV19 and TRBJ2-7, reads DGGITQSPKYLFRKEGQNVTLSCEQNLNHDAMYWYRQDPGQGLRLIYYSQIVNDFQKGDIAEGYSVSREKKESFPLTVTSAQKNPTAFYLCASSDHSGGSYEQYFGPGTRLTVT.

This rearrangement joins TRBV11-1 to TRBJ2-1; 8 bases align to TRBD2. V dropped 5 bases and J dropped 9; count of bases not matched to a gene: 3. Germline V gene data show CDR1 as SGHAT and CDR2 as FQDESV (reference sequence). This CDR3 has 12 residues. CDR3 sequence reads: CASSKGLGEQFF. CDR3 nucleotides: TGTGCCAGCAGCAAGGGACTAGGTGAGCAGTTCTTC.

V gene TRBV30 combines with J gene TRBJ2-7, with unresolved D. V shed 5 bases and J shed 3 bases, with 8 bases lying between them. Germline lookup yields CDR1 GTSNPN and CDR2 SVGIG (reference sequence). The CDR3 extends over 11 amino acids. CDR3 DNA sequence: TGTGCCTGGCAGGTTGACTACGAGCAGTACTTC. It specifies CAWQVDYEQYF.

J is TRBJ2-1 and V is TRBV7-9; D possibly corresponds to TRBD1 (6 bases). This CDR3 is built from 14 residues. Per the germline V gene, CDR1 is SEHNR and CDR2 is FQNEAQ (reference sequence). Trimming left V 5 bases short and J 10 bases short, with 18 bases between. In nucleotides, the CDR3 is TGTGCCAGCAGCCCCCCGGTCGTGGGACAAGAGCAGTTCTTC. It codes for CASSPPVVGQEQFF. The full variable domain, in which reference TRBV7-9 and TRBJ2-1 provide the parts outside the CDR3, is DTGVSQNPRHKITKRGQNVTFRCDPISEHNRLYWYRQTLGQGPEFLTYFQNEAQLEKSRLLSDRFSAERPKGSFSTLEIQRTEQGDSAMYLCASSPPVVGQEQFFGPGTRLTVL.

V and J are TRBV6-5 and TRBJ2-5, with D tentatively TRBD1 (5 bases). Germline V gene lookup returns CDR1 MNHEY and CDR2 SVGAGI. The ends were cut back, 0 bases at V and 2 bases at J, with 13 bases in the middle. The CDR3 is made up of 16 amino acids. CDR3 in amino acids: CASSYSETADQETQYF. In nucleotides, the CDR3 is TGTGCCAGCAGTTACTCAGAGACAGCAGATCAAGAGACCCAGTACTTC.

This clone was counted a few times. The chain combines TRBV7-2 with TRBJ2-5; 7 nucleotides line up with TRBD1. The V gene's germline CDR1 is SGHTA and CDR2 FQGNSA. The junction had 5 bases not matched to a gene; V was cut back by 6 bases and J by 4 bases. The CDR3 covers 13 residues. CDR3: CASSRGGRETQYF. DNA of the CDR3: TGTGCCAGCAGTCGAGGGGGCCGAGAGACCCAGTACTTC. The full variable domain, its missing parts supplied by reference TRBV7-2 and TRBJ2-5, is GAGVSQSPSNKVTEKGKDVELRCDPISGHTALYWYRQSLGQGLEFLIYFQGNSAPDKSGLPSDRFSAERTGGSVSTLTIQRTQQEDSAVYLCASSRGGRETQYFGPGTRLLVL.

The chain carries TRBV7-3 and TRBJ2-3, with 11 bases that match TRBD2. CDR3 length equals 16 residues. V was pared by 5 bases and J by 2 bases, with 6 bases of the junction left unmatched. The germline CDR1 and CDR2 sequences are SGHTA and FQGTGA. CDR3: CASSLGTSGNTDTQYF. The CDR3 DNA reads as TGTGCCAGCAGCCTTGGGACTAGCGGTAACACAGATACGCAGTATTTT.

The CDR3 bases are TGTGCCAGTAGTGGGGACCTCTACAATGAGCAGTTCTTC. Encoded protein: CASSGDLYNEQFF. The chain employs TRBV19 and TRBJ2-1; D tentatively fits TRBD1 or TRBD2 (5 bases each). The germline V gene has CDR1 LNHDA and CDR2 SQIVND (reference sequence). The V end lost 5 bases, the J end lost 3 bases, and 8 bases lay between the germline ends. The CDR3 sequence is 13 residues long.

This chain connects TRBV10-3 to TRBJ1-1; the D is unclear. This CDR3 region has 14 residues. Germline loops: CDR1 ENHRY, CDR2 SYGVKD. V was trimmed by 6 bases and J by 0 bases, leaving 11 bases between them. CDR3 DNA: TGTGCCATCAGCATGACAACCATGAACACTGAAGCTTTCTTT. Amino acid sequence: CAISMTTMNTEAFF.